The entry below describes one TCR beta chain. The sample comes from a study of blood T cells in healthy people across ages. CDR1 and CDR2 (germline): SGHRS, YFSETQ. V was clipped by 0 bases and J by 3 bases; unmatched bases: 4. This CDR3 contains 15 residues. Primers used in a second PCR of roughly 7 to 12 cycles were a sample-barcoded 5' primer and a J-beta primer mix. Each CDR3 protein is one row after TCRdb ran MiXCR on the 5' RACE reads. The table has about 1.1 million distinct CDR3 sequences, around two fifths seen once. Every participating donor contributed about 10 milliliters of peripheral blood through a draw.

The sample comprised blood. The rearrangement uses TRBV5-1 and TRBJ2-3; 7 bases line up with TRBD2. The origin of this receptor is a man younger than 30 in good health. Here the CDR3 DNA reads TGCGCCAGCAGCTTGGGGGAGGGAATAACAGATACGCAGTATTTT. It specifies CASSLGEGITDTQYF.